These 15 T cell receptor beta chains were sequenced from one sample in a study of cytomegalovirus exposure and HLA in healthy donors. Vbeta (60) and Jbeta (13) primers were used in the PCR. Sequencing used immunoSEQ multiplex PCR; TCRdb keeps in-frame clones, though not all of them. Seen here are 110,000 to 150,000 clones, roughly 10% observed once, and the top ten hold 1.8%. Sequenced input: PBMCs. The receptors here all came from a man between 50 and 59 years old in good health and CMV-seronegative.

This clone has more than one count but fewer than ten. The rearrangement uses TRBV11-2 and TRBJ2-3; D gene unclear. V lost 2 bases and J lost 4, with 7 bases in between. Germline loops: CDR1 SGHAT, CDR2 FQNNGV. The CDR3 is 13 residues long. This CDR3 is CASSLLVADTQYF. CDR3 DNA sequence: TGTGCCAGCAGCTTATTGGTAGCAGATACGCAGTATTTT.

This sequence joins TRBV28 and TRBJ1-2; TRBD1 matches 7 bases. Germline assignment: CDR1 MDHEN and CDR2 SYDVKM. CDR3 length: 16 amino acids. Trimming at V came to 7 bases and at J to 2 bases, leaving 13 bases not matched to a gene. CDR3 DNA: TGTGCCAGCACCGACAAAGGCGGCAGGGGGAACTATGGCTACACCTTC. This translates into CASTDKGGRGNYGYTF.

This sequence joins TRBV5-1 and TRBJ2-3, with TRBD2 identical over 13 bases. Trimming cost V 2 bases and J 0 bases; bases outside gene matches: 18. Per the germline V gene, CDR1 is SGHRS and CDR2 is YFSETQ. This CDR3 is 22 amino acids long. In nucleotides, the CDR3 is TGCGCCAGCAGCTTCCACCTTACTAGCGGGGGGGCCGAAAGACAGAGCACAGATACGCAGTATTTT. This gives the protein CASSFHLTSGGAERQSTDTQYF.

This clone has only a few counts. The chain joins TRBV5-1 to TRBJ2-5; 12 bases agree with TRBD2. Trimming at V came to 3 bases and at J to 5 bases, leaving 8 bases not matched to a gene. Germline V CDR1 and CDR2: SGHRS, YFSETQ. The CDR3 is 16 amino acids. CDR3 amino acids: CASSSSTSGRMETQYF. The CDR3 region has the DNA TGCGCCAGCAGCTCTTCGACTAGCGGGAGAATGGAGACCCAGTACTTC. The full variable domain, rest sourced from reference TRBV5-1 and TRBJ2-5, is KAGVTQTPRYLIKTRGQQVTLSCSPISGHRSVSWYQQTPGQGLQFLFEYFSETQRNKGNFPGRFSGRQFSNSRSEMNVSTLELGDSALYLCASSSSTSGRMETQYFGPGTRLLVL.

Only a few counts were recorded for this clone. The chain combines TRBV14 with TRBJ1-2, with D unclear. CDR3 length equals 13 residues. V lost 1 base, J lost 2 bases, and 5 bases lay in between. The germline V gene encodes CDR1 SGHDN and CDR2 FVKESK. CDR3 in amino acids: CASSQGRNYGYTF. The DNA of the CDR3 is TGTGCCAGCAGCCAAGGGAGAAACTATGGCTACACCTTC. Based on the CDR3 plus reference TRBV14 and TRBJ1-2, the full variable domain is EAGVTQFPSHSVIEKGQTVTLRCDPISGHDNLYWYRRVMGKEIKFLLHFVKESKQDESGMPNNRFLAERTGGTYSTLKVQPAELEDSGVYFCASSQGRNYGYTFGSGTRLTVV.

The rearrangement links TRBV6-1 to TRBJ2-5, with D perhaps matching TRBD1 (7 bases). In germline, CDR1 is MNHNS, CDR2 SASEGT. V dropped 5 bases and J dropped 5 bases, with 15 bases sitting between them. The CDR3 runs 14 residues. The CDR3 region is CASSLSGGRETQYF. CDR3 nucleotides: TGTGCCAGCAGTCTATCAGGGGGGCGGGAGACCCAGTACTTC.

The chain combines TRBV11-2 with TRBJ1-3; unclear D gene. Germline CDR1 and CDR2: SGHAT and FQNNGV. Between the trimmed V and J ends, which lost 3 bases and 2 bases, there was a span of 8 bases. The CDR3 is 14 amino acids. CDR3 amino acids: CASSFGVAGNTIYF. CDR3 coding DNA: TGTGCCAGCAGCTTCGGAGTTGCTGGAAACACCATATATTTT.

The J gene is TRBJ1-1, the V gene TRBV5-5; no reliable D call. This CDR3 spans 14 amino acids. Trimming cost V 3 bases and J 1 base, with 10 bases left between them. Germline V gene sequence: CDR1 SGHKS, CDR2 YYEKEE (reference sequence). The CDR3 nucleotides read TGTGCCAGCAGCTCGTCGGTAAGGAACACTGAAGCTTTCTTT. Protein: CASSSSVRNTEAFF.

The chain employs TRBV19 and TRBJ2-5; 9 bases agree with TRBD1. V lost 6 bases, J lost 3 bases, and 8 bases stayed unmatched. Germline V gene sequence: CDR1 LNHDA, CDR2 SQIVND (reference sequence). There are 15 residues in the CDR3. The CDR3 reads CASSRGTGLKETQYF. The CDR3 DNA reads as TGTGCCAGTAGCCGCGGGACAGGGCTAAAAGAGACCCAGTACTTC.

V usage is TRBV2 and J usage is TRBJ1-1, with D possibly matching TRBD1 (5 bases). This CDR3 has 11 residues. Germline V gene data show CDR1 as SNHLY and CDR2 as FYNNEI. The V end lost 6 bases, the J end lost 11 bases, and 13 bases lay between the germline ends. Here the CDR3 DNA reads TGTGCCAGCAGCCCCAGGGCTGGGGCTTTCTTT. Protein sequence: CASSPRAGAFF.

The rearrangement joins TRBV18 to TRBJ1-1; TRBD1 aligns across 9 bases. The germline V gene encodes CDR1 KGHSH and CDR2 LQKENI. The CDR3 consists of 13 residues. Unmatched junction bases numbered 7, after V lost 3 bases and J lost 11 bases. The CDR3: CASSPSEDRGAFF. CDR3 coding DNA: TGTGCCAGCTCACCCTCGGAGGACAGGGGTGCTTTCTTT. The variable domain in full, with the rest retrieved from reference TRBV18 and TRBJ1-1, is NAGVMQNPRHLVRRRGQEARLRCSPMKGHSHVYWYRQLPEEGLKFMVYLQKENIIDESGMPKERFSAEFPKEGPSILRIQQVVRGDSAAYFCASSPSEDRGAFFGQGTRLTVV.

The table lists this clone with a few counts. The J gene is TRBJ1-4, the V gene TRBV11-2; no clear D. This CDR3 contains 13 residues. V lost 3 bases and J lost 8, with 10 bases in between. Germline lookup yields CDR1 SGHAT and CDR2 FQNNGV. As DNA, the CDR3 is TGTGCCAGCAGCTTGCGCCGGGAGGAAAAACTGTTTTTT. Protein sequence: CASSLRREEKLFF. Combining the CDR3 with reference TRBV11-2 and TRBJ1-4 gives the whole variable domain EAGVAQSPRYKIIEKRQSVAFWCNPISGHATLYWYQQILGQGPKLLIQFQNNGVVDDSQLPKDRFSAERLKGVDSTLKIQPAKLEDSAVYLCASSLRREEKLFFGSGTQLSVL.

For this clone: A read error likely explains this, since a far larger clone differs by one base. V and J are TRBV27 and TRBJ2-7, with D perhaps matching TRBD1 (5 bases). V gave up 6 bases and J gave up 3 bases, with 15 bases separating them. This CDR3 has 14 residues. The germline V gene encodes CDR1 MNHEY and CDR2 SMNVEV (reference sequence). CDR3 residues: CASRPPKGVYEQYF. CDR3 sequence (DNA): TGTGCCAGCAGGCCCCCGAAAGGGGTCTACGAGCAGTACTTC.

CDR3 bases: TGTGCCAGCAGCTCCTGGGACAGCCGAGAAAAACTGTTTTTT. Its translation: CASSSWDSREKLFF. J is TRBJ1-4 and V is TRBV5-4; the match to TRBD1 covers 7 bases. J gave up 8 bases and V 3 bases, and 7 bases lay outside the gene matches. This CDR3 contains 14 residues. Germline V CDR1 and CDR2: SGHNT, YYREEE (reference sequence).

The chain has TRBV6-1 and TRBJ2-2, with 10 bases matching TRBD2. Per the germline V gene, CDR1 is MNHNS and CDR2 is SASEGT. V was pared by 6 bases and J by 2 bases, with 3 bases of the junction left unmatched. This CDR3 spans 15 amino acids. The CDR3 DNA reads as TGTGCCAGCAGGGTACTAGCGGGAAACACCGGGGAGCTGTTTTTT. Residues: CASRVLAGNTGELFF.